This entry concerns a single T cell receptor beta chain. Its antigen is not identified. This specimen belongs to a study of T cell responses to AZD1222 COVID-19 vaccine. Data came from immunoSEQ multiplex PCR; TCRdb stores just in-frame clones and leaves some out. The top ten hold more than 0.8% of the sample, which has some 170,000 clones, 85% to 95% seen once. Germline lookup yields CDR1 SGHRS and CDR2 YFSETQ. V lost 5 bases and J lost 0, with 19 bases in between. The CDR3 is made up of 17 amino acids. Study-wide results and caveats: In the spike-specific TCR repertoire, nearly half reportedly target unmutated variant regions.

The sequences come from peripheral blood, collected on day 0 of AZD1222 vaccination. The source of this sequence is an adult in good health. The chain links TRBV5-1 to TRBJ2-3; D call uncertain. CDR3 loop: CASRAPEQRVSTDTQYF. For the CDR3, the DNA is TGCGCCAGCAGAGCCCCAGAACAGAGAGTTAGCACAGATACGCAGTATTTT. Together with reference TRBV5-1 and TRBJ2-3, the CDR3 gives the full variable domain: KAGVTQTPRYLIKTRGQQVTLSCSPISGHRSVSWYQQTPGQGLQFLFEYFSETQRNKGNFPGRFSGRQFSNSRSEMNVSTLELGDSALYLCASRAPEQRVSTDTQYFGPGTRLTVL.